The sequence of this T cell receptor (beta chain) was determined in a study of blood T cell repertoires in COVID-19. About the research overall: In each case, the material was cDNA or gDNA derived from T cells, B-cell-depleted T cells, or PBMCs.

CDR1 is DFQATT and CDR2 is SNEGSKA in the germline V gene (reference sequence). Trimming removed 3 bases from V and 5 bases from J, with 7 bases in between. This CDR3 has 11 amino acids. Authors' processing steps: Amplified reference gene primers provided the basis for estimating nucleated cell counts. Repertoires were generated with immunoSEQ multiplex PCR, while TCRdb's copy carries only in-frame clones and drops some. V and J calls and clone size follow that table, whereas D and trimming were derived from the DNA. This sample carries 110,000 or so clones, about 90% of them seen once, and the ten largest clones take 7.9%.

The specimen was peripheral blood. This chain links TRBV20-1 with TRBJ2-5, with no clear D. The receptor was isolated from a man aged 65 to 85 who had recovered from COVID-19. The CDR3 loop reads CSARLGETQYF. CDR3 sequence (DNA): TGCAGTGCTAGGCTCGGGGAGACCCAGTACTTC.